The present entry profiles one T cell receptor beta chain with its context. MiXCR, applied by TCRdb to the 5' RACE reads, yields one record per CDR3 protein. In the table there are about 510,000 distinct CDR3 sequences, just over 20% of which are singletons. The data were taken from a study of T cells after yellow fever vaccination. The sequencing used PBMCs, collected more than 20 days after the first yellow fever vaccination. This clonotype originated in a man younger than 35 who received the YFV17D yellow fever vaccine.

This CDR3 is CASSSTTGTGTDTQYF. CDR3 DNA: TGTGCCAGCAGTTCGACTACCGGGACAGGCACAGATACGCAGTATTTT. The chain combines TRBV6-5 with TRBJ2-3; 7 bases fit TRBD1. In germline, CDR1 is MNHEY, CDR2 SVGAGI. J lost 1 base, V lost 4 bases, and 8 bases had no gene match. This CDR3 is built from 16 residues.